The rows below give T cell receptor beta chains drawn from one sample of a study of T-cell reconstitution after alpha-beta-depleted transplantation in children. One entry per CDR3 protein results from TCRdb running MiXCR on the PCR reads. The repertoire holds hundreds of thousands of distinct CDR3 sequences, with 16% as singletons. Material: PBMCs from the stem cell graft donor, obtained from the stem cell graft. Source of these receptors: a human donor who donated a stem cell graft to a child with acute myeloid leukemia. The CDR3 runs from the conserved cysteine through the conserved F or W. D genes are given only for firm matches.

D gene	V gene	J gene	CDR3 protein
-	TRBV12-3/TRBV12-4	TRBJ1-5	CASSLAPEIQAQHF
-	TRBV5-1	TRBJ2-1	CASSFSQYNEQFF
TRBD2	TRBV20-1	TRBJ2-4	CSARGPRGFKNIQYF
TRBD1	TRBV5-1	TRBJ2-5	CASHTGQLGETQYF
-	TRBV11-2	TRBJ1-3	CASSFLRSSGNTIYF
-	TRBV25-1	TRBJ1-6	CASWGVGSPLHF
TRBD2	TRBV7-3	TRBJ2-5	CASSHGLASQETQYF
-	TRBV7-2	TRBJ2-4	CASSLEGVKVF
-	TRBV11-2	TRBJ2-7	CASSLGYYEQYF
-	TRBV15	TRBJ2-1	CATSRDRDKYNEQFF
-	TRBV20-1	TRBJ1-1	CSASRPRGGLNTEAFF
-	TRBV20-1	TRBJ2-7	CSARIRVAPDEQYF
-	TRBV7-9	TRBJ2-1	CASSFGREGYNEQFF
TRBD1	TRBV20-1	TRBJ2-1	CSARGRDRLGEQFF
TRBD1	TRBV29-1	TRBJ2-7	CSAETGGDEQYF
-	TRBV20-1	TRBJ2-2	CSASNGQGNTGELFF
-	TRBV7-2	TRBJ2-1	CASSTQTGARNEQFF
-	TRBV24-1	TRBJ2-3	CATRDLDTQYF
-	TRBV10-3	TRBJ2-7	CAISEQGQTSYEQYF
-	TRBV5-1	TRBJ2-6	CASSLGMSLRANVLTF
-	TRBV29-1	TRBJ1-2	CSVPKQGGYTF
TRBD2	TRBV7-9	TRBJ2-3	CASSSWGGDTQYF
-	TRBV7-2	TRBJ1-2	CASSSGYPNYGYTF
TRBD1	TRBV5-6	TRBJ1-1	CASSLRTGANTEAFF
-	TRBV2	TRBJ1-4	CASVQERGEKLFF
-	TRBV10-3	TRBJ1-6	CAISESIGHSPLHF
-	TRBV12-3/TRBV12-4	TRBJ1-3	CASGFGPGNTIYF
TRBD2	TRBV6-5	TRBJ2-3	CASSYHPRGGTDTQYF
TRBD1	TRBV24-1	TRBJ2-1	CATTGQGINEQFF
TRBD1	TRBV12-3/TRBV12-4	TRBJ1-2	CASSVTGTTNYGYTF
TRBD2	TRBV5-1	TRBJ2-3	CASTLAGGIKRDTQYF
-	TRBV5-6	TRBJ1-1	CASSFQGFTEAFF
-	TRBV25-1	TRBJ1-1	CASSEFFGSNTEAFF
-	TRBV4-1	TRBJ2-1	CASSHVAYNEQFF
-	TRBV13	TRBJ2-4	CASSLAEAKNIQYF
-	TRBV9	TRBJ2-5	CASSDPREEETQYF
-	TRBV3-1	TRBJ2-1	CASSQDLARASYNEQFF
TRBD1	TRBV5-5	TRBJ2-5	CASSLEGQGALETQYF
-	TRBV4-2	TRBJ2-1	CASSQDRGLAPYNEQFF
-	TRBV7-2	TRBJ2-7	CASSLRDTGEQYF
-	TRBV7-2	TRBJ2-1	CASSAVFLERGEQFF
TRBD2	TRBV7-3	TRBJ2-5	CASSLTAGEETQYF
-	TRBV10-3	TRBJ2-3	CAISDPLTDTQYF
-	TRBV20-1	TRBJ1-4	CSVWGELRANEKLFF
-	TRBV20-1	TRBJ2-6	CSARASISAVPSGANVLTF
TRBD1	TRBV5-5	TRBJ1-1	CASSLRDRGFWEAFF
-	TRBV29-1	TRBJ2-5	CSVERQGGETQYF
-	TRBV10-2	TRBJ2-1	CASSVGQSYNEQFF
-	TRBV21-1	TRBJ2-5	CANTLGRLEETQYF
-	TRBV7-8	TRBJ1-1	CASSVRPGIGSMNTEAFF
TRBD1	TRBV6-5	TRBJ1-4	CASSYIVTGGEKLFF
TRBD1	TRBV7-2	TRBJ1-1	CASSLSGGENTEAFF
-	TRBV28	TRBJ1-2	CASRDPGGFNGYTF
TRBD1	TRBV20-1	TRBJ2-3	CSARGQINTDTQYF
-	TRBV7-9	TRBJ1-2	CASSSGPARSYGYTF
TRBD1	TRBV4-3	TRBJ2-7	CASSQDGQGAYEQYF
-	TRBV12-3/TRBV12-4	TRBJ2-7	CASSLLRGGYEQYF
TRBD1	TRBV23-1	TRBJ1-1	CASSRHRDSDTEAFF